This T cell receptor beta chain came from a study of blood T cell repertoires in COVID-19. For the study at large: The study drew acute and convalescent COVID-19 samples from the United States, Italy and Spain. From T cells, B-cell-depleted T cells, or PBMCs came the material, which was cDNA or gDNA.

TCRdb's copy holds only in-frame clones and misses some; the assay was immunoSEQ multiplex PCR. The data contain some 120,000 clones, over 75% of them singletons. This receptor was identified in a man aged 45-65 years with acute or convalescent COVID-19. The specimen was peripheral blood.

The CDR3 DNA reads as TGTGCCAGCAGTCCCGCGACAGGGGGTTTTGGCTACACCTTC. Its translation: CASSPATGGFGYTF. The chain uses TRBV6-5 and TRBJ1-2; 9 bases are shared with TRBD1. This CDR3 spans 14 amino acids. V lost 5 bases, J lost 7 bases, and 8 bases stayed unmatched. Germline values: CDR1 MNHEY, CDR2 SVGAGI.